This T cell receptor beta chain was profiled in a study of chronic HIV infection and antiretroviral therapy (dated by TCRdb to the mid-2010s). Libraries came from 5' RACE. Sequencer: Illumina MiSeq. In-frame beta chains were kept once TCRdb had trimmed the public reads at Q25 with fastp and called clones with MiXCR. CDR3 protein sequences are deduplicated, and each keeps its most common genes and DNA. The sample table records approximately 40,000 distinct CDR3 sequences; 7% to 10% of these occur just once. 2.9% of the sample is held by the ten biggest clonotypes. Only a few counts were recorded for this clonotype. The antigen it recognizes is unknown. Base qualities are not provided; no much larger clone lies one nucleotide away. CDR1 and CDR2 (SGHTA, FQGNSA) derive from the germline V gene. Deletion took 4 bases off V and 8 bases off J, with a span of 11 bases between the germline ends. The CDR3 contains 12 residues, cysteine and phenylalanine counted. The read is trimmed to its CDR3 DNA, 36 bases read in frame from base 1.

This TCR was sampled from an adult who had HIV and had not received antiretroviral therapy, or was an uninfected healthy control (not recorded which). Sequences were obtained from peripheral blood. Rearrangement joined TRBV7-2 to TRBJ1-2; no D segment can be confidently identified. The bases are TGTGCCAGCAGCTCTTATAACGGGGGCTACACCTTC. The resulting protein is CASSSYNGGYTF. Joined to the reference TRBV7-2 and TRBJ1-2 proteins, this CDR3 gives the full variable domain: GAGVSQSPSNKVTEKGKDVELRCDPISGHTALYWYRQSLGQGLEFLIYFQGNSAPDKSGLPSDRFSAERTGGSVSTLTIQRTQQEDSAVYLCASSSYNGGYTFGSGTRLTVV.